Sequencing of this T cell receptor (beta chain) was carried out in a study of CD8 T cells in Susac syndrome. Random hexamers were used to reverse transcribe the RNA input (0.5 to 1 ug). It was immunoSEQ multiplex PCR that amplified TCR beta CDR3 across 54 Vbeta and 13 Jbeta. TCRdb reprocessed the immunoSEQ multiplex PCR reads via MiXCR and lists one record per CDR3 protein. The data contain approximately 110,000 distinct CDR3 sequences, approximately 95% of them seen just once; the ten biggest clones take up approximately 0.31%. The authors carried out high-throughput sequencing of TCR beta. They applied it to CD8+ and CD4+ T cells obtained from blood. It was treatment-naive patients with stable or active relapsing-remitting disease who made up the multiple sclerosis controls. Purification of the CD8+ and CD4+ T cells relied on negative isolation, and TEMRA cells underwent FACS enrichment. Trimming stripped 2 bases from V and 8 bases from J, with 10 bases between. Germline lookup yields CDR1 MNHEY and CDR2 SMNVEV (reference sequence). CDR3 length: 13 residues.

The sample comprised CD8+ T cells from PBMCs. The genes are TRBV27 and TRBJ2-1, with D possibly TRBD1 on 7 matching bases. The sequence derives from a human donor with multiple sclerosis. The CDR3 DNA is TGTGCCAGCAGTTTACAGGGGGGCGATGAGCAGTTCTTC. Its translation is CASSLQGGDEQFF.